Listed here are 21 T cell receptor beta chains from one sample, sequenced in a study of T cell repertoires in cytomegalovirus infection. TCRdb redid the calling of the reads with MiXCR, one entry per CDR3 protein. The sample has about 350,000 distinct CDR3 sequences, about 32% seen once. Which antigens these TCRs recognize remains unknown. Sequenced material: cultured PBMCs, taken from culture after CMV antigen stimulation. The receptors shown here come from a human donor in good health (CMV status not recorded). Some clones in this sample may be carry-over from other donors' samples.

This clonotype was counted at least ten times. The V call is TRBV7-9, the J call TRBJ1-2; maybe TRBD1 (6 bases). The CDR3 consists of 15 residues. Germline CDR1 SEHNR, CDR2 FQNEAQ (reference sequence). Trimming took 1 base from V and 4 from J, leaving 13 bases between them. In DNA form, the CDR3 reads TGTGCCAGCAGCTTAGGTGGGGGGCCCATCTATGGCTACACCTTC. It specifies CASSLGGGPIYGYTF.

This clonotype showed up many times. The genes are TRBV5-5 and TRBJ1-2; 10 nucleotides agree with TRBD1. This CDR3 comprises 16 residues. Germline V CDR1 and CDR2: SGHKS, YYEKEE (reference sequence). V dropped 3 bases and J dropped 3; count of bases not matched to a gene: 8. The CDR3 loop is CASSSGTGARDYGYTF. The CDR3 DNA reads as TGTGCCAGCAGCTCCGGGACAGGGGCTAGGGACTATGGCTACACCTTC.

The chain recombines TRBV5-4 with TRBJ2-7, with TRBD1 identical over 9 bases. This CDR3 contains 16 residues. Germline V gene data show CDR1 as SGHNT and CDR2 as YYREEE (reference sequence). The V and J ends lost 4 bases and 3 bases, in that order; junction bases with no gene match: 11. CDR3 loop: CASSHGQGREHYEQYF. Here the CDR3 DNA reads TGTGCCAGCAGCCACGGACAGGGGAGGGAACACTACGAGCAGTACTTC.

The genes are TRBV4-1 and TRBJ2-3; tentatively, D is TRBD1 (6 bases). The CDR3 has 17 amino acids. Trimming removed 0 bases from V and 3 bases from J, with 16 bases in between. Per the germline V gene, CDR1 is MGHRA and CDR2 is YSYEKL. The CDR3 bases are TGCGCCAGCAGCCAAGATGGGGGCGGCCCCGTGACAGATACGCAGTATTTT. It encodes CASSQDGGGPVTDTQYF.

Ten or more counts support this clonotype. The chain recombines TRBV7-2 with TRBJ1-2, with unresolved D. Looked up from germline, CDR1 is SGHTA and CDR2 is FQGNSA. The V gene lost 5 bases and the J gene lost 3 bases, with 22 bases spanning the gap. This CDR3 comprises 17 residues. The CDR3, as DNA: TGTGCCAGCAGCGATCTGAGCGGCCCGACGGTTCACTATGGCTACACCTTC. It codes for CASSDLSGPTVHYGYTF.

This clonotype was seen a handful of times. The J gene is TRBJ1-6, the V gene TRBV15; tentative D call: TRBD1 (5 bases). Germline loops: CDR1 LNHNV, CDR2 YYDKDF (reference sequence). CDR3 length: 13 amino acids. V lost 0 bases to trimming and J lost 14 bases, with 11 bases between them. CDR3 protein: CATSRDLTGALHF. Here the CDR3 DNA reads TGTGCCACCAGCAGAGATTTAACGGGGGCCCTCCACTTT.

This sequence joins TRBV7-9 and TRBJ2-6, with TRBD1 identical over 9 bases. Germline values: CDR1 SEHNR, CDR2 FQNEAQ (reference sequence). The CDR3 has 17 amino acids. V lost 7 bases and J lost 4; bases outside the gene matches: 11. CDR3 sequence: CASTRPGTGSGANVLTF. CDR3 coding DNA: TGTGCCAGCACCCGTCCCGGGACAGGGTCCGGGGCCAACGTCCTGACTTTC.

The chain uses TRBV7-6 and TRBJ2-1; D tentatively fits TRBD1 or TRBD2 (6 bases each). Germline loops: CDR1 SGHVS, CDR2 FNYEAQ. The CDR3 consists of 16 residues. V lost 5 bases and J 3 bases, leaving 17 bases between the germline ends. The CDR3 loop is CASSPSVGGFYNEQFF. CDR3 nucleotides: TGTGCCAGCAGCCCCAGCGTGGGGGGCTTCTACAATGAGCAGTTCTTC.

The rearrangement joins TRBV19 to TRBJ2-1, with 11 bases identical to TRBD2. The V and J ends lost 6 bases and 6 bases, in that order; junction bases with no gene match: 13. CDR1 and CDR2 (germline): LNHDA, SQIVND (reference sequence). The CDR3 spans 17 residues. CDR3 loop: CASSVAGGPRSGNEQFF. The CDR3 DNA follows: TGTGCCAGTAGCGTAGCGGGAGGGCCTAGGTCTGGCAATGAGCAGTTCTTC.

This clonotype has just a few counts. V gene TRBV29-1 combines with J gene TRBJ2-3; D is perhaps TRBD1 or TRBD2 (5 bases each). Between the trimmed V and J ends, which lost 2 bases and 0 bases, there was a span of 6 bases. The length of the CDR3 is 13 residues. Germline assignment: CDR1 SQVTM and CDR2 ANQGSEA. The CDR3: CSVERDSTDTQYF. The CDR3 DNA reads as TGCAGCGTTGAAAGGGACAGCACAGATACGCAGTATTTT.

This clonotype was seen more than once but under ten times. This chain connects TRBV20-1 to TRBJ2-1; 7 bases are a match to TRBD2. The J segment lost 2 bases and the V segment lost 0 bases, leaving 7 bases of the junction unmatched. This CDR3 is 16 amino acids long. Germline values: CDR1 DFQATT, CDR2 SNEGSKA (reference sequence). The CDR3: CSARDLAGATYNEQFF. The DNA of the CDR3 is TGCAGTGCTAGAGATCTGGCGGGAGCCACCTACAATGAGCAGTTCTTC.

The rearrangement joins TRBV5-4 to TRBJ2-3, with 12 bases fitting TRBD1. The CDR3 sequence is 16 residues long. In germline, CDR1 is SGHNT, CDR2 YYREEE (reference sequence). V lost 2 bases to trimming and J lost 5 bases; unmatched junction nucleotides: 6. CDR3 sequence reads: CASSFGDRGREDTQYF. CDR3 in DNA: TGTGCCAGCAGCTTCGGGGACAGGGGGCGAGAAGATACGCAGTATTTT.

The rearrangement uses TRBV7-8 and TRBJ1-1; 10 bases are shared with TRBD1. Germline V lookup: CDR1 SGHVS, CDR2 FQNEAQ. Unmatched junction bases numbered 8, after V lost 5 bases and J lost 5 bases. The CDR3 sequence is 15 residues long. The CDR3 reads CASSRRTGGSTEAFF. CDR3 nucleotide sequence: TGTGCCAGCAGCCGGCGGACAGGGGGTTCGACTGAAGCTTTCTTT.

V and J are TRBV6-8 and TRBJ1-2; TRBD1 matches at 9 bases. The germline V gene encodes CDR1 MNHGY and CDR2 SAAAGT. CDR3 size: 13 residues. V lost 2 bases to trimming and J lost 10 bases; unmatched junction nucleotides: 5. Here the CDR3 DNA reads TGTGCCAGCAGTTACATGGGGACAGGGTACTACACCTTC. Translated, it gives CASSYMGTGYYTF.

The chain couples TRBV7-9 to TRBJ2-4; a possible D gene is TRBD1 (5 bases). Germline V gene sequence: CDR1 SEHNR, CDR2 FQNEAQ (reference sequence). Trimming removed 4 bases at V and 0 bases at J, with 10 bases between. CDR3 length: 15 amino acids. CDR3 sequence (DNA): TGTGCCAGCAGCTCACAAGGGGAAGCCAAAAACATTCAGTACTTC. Protein sequence: CASSSQGEAKNIQYF.

The chain employs TRBV27 and TRBJ2-4; tentative D call: TRBD1 (5 bases). The CDR3 runs 15 residues. The germline gives CDR1 MNHEY, CDR2 SMNVEV (reference sequence). V was shortened by 5 bases and J by 0 bases, with 11 bases between the two germline ends. CDR3 DNA sequence: TGTGCCAGCAGTGATGGGGCCCTAGCCAAAAACATTCAGTACTTC. Its protein is CASSDGALAKNIQYF.

With regard to this clonotype: At one end, the junction sequence differs from germline, possibly due to a read error. The chain links TRBV12-3 or TRBV12-4 to TRBJ1-5; a weak D match, TRBD1 (5 bases). This CDR3 spans 11 amino acids. DNA of the CDR3: TGTGCCAGCAGCCTCGGGAAGACAGTTTTTTTT. Translated: CASSLGKTVFF.

This clonotype was detected a few times. The gene calls are TRBV6-2 or TRBV6-3 and TRBJ1-6; 8 nucleotides match TRBD1. The CDR3 length is 15 residues. The V gene end was trimmed by 6 bases and the J gene end by 7 bases; junction bases not matched to a gene: 8. The V gene's germline CDR1 is MNHEY and CDR2 SVGEGT. CDR3: CASRTPGGLNSPLHF. DNA for the CDR3: TGTGCCAGCAGGACCCCAGGGGGCCTAAATTCACCCCTCCACTTT.

The rearrangement links TRBV6-2 or TRBV6-3 to TRBJ2-7; TRBD1 agrees at 12 bases. The J segment lost 4 bases and the V segment lost 6 bases, leaving 25 bases of the junction unmatched. Germline V lookup: CDR1 MNHEY, CDR2 SVGEGT. The CDR3 is made up of 21 amino acids. The CDR3 coding sequence is TGTGCCAGCAGCTCCCAACCCCCCGGGACAGGGGGCCGCCAGGTAGGGTACGAGCAGTACTTC. Translating gives CASSSQPPGTGGRQVGYEQYF.

This clonotype was seen more than once but under ten times. This rearrangement joins TRBV10-2 to TRBJ2-7; 14 bases are shared with TRBD2. This CDR3 contains 16 residues. V shed 6 bases, J shed 6 bases, and the junction held 10 bases outside the gene matches. Germline CDR1 is WSHSY and CDR2 is SAAADI. The CDR3, as DNA: TGCGCCAGCAGAGGAGCCGGGACTAGCGGGAGTAGCGAGCAGTACGTC. This codes for CASRGAGTSGSSEQYV.

This clonotype was observed many times. The CDR3 region has the DNA TGTGCCAGCAGCTTGGTCAATGAGCAGTTCTTC. Its protein product is CASSLVNEQFF. The V and J genes are TRBV12-3 or TRBV12-4 and TRBJ2-1, with D unclear. The length of the CDR3 is 11 residues. Trimming pared 6 bases from V and 6 bases from J, leaving 6 bases between.